This T cell receptor (beta chain) was obtained from a study of blood T cell repertoires in COVID-19. The repertoire was sequenced with immunoSEQ multiplex PCR; TCRdb's copy has only in-frame clones and lacks some. The table lists some 13,000 clones, 80% to 85% of them singletons. Between the trimmed V and J ends, which lost 4 bases and 6 bases, there was a span of 7 bases. The CDR3 runs to 12 residues. Sequencing was carried out using peripheral blood. This chain joins TRBV12-3 or TRBV12-4 and TRBJ2-1; D might be TRBD2 (6 bases). The TCR originated in a man in his forties or fifties with active COVID-19. CDR3 sequence (DNA): TGTGCCAGCAGTTGGGGACTCAATGAGCAGTTCTTC. Amino acid sequence: CASSWGLNEQFF.